Listed below are T cell receptor beta chains from one sample, sequenced in a study of cytomegalovirus exposure and HLA in healthy donors. Repertoires were generated with immunoSEQ multiplex PCR, while TCRdb's copy carries only in-frame clones and drops some. The sample lists 100,000 or so clones; under 80% were seen once. The sample consisted of PBMCs. The receptors were sampled from a woman in her thirties or forties in good health and CMV-seropositive. CDR3s include the opening cysteine and the closing phenylalanine or tryptophan. D genes are given only for firm matches. Part of the rows lack a size; the others show once, few, many or a class for expanded clones.

TRBJ1-5 | - | - | TRBV28 | TGTGCCAGCAATGGGGTAGGGGTCGGTAGCAATCAGCCCCAGCATTTT | CASNGVGVGSNQPQHF
TRBJ2-5 | - | - | TRBV4-1 | TGCGCCAGCAGCCAAGTGTTAGGGGAAGAGACCCAGTACTTC | CASSQVLGEETQYF
TRBJ2-3 | - | - | TRBV6-5 | TGTGCCAGCAGTTACGGGCGGGGGCCCAGCACAGATACGCAGTATTTT | CASSYGRGPSTDTQYF
TRBJ2-7 | - | TRBD1 | TRBV7-9 | TGTGCCAGCAGCTTTGGACAGGAAGAGCAGTACTTC | CASSFGQEEQYF
TRBJ2-2 | few | - | TRBV5-1 | TGCGCCAGCAGCCCAGGACAGCGACTAACGAACACCGGGGAGCTGTTTTTT | CASSPGQRLTNTGELFF
TRBJ2-5 | - | - | TRBV28 | TGTGCCAGCAGCCTTACAGGGTGGACGGAGACCCAGTACTTC | CASSLTGWTETQYF
TRBJ1-5 | - | - | TRBV4-1 | TGCGCCAGCAGCCAAGAGCTTAGAGCTAGCAATCAGCCCCAGCATTTT | CASSQELRASNQPQHF
TRBJ2-1 | - | TRBD2 | TRBV10-1 | TGCGCCAGCAGCAATGGACTAGCGGTGAGGGATGAGCAGTTCTTC | CASSNGLAVRDEQFF
TRBJ2-5 | - | - | TRBV5-1 | TGCGCCAGCAGACAACAGGGGGAGGGAGAGACCCAGTACTTC | CASRQQGEGETQYF
TRBJ1-5 | - | - | TRBV6-6 | TGTGCCAGCAGCTATCCAGGGAATCAGCCCCAGCATTTT | CASSYPGNQPQHF
TRBJ2-3 | - | - | TRBV5-1 | TGCGCCAGCAGCCCCCGGGGGGCCCCAGATACGCAGTATTTT | CASSPRGAPDTQYF
TRBJ2-7 | - | - | TRBV5-6 | TGTGCCAGCAGCTTCTACAGCACGGTAGACGAGCAGTACTTC | CASSFYSTVDEQYF
TRBJ1-2 | few | - | TRBV12-5 | TGTGCTAGTGGTTCCCAGTTCGCTGGCTACACCTTC | CASGSQFAGYTF
TRBJ1-5 | - | - | TRBV18 | TGTGCCAGCTCACCAGGGGGGGGTCAGCCCCAGCATTTT | CASSPGGGQPQHF
TRBJ2-3 | - | TRBD1 | TRBV10-2 | TGCGCCAGCAGTGCCGGGACAGCTGGGACAGATACGCAGTATTTT | CASSAGTAGTDTQYF
TRBJ2-1 | - | - | TRBV21-1 | TGTGCCAGCGGGAGACTAGCGGGAGTCTTGAATGAGCAGTTCTTC | CASGRLAGVLNEQFF
TRBJ1-5 | - | TRBD1 | TRBV18 | TGTGCCAGCTCACCGGGACAGGGGTTCCCTCAGCCCCAGCATTTT | CASSPGQGFPQPQHF
TRBJ1-2 | - | - | TRBV21-1 | TGTGCCAGCAGCAAAATTGGTGTCGGGGACAGGACGGACGGCTACACCTTC | CASSKIGVGDRTDGYTF
TRBJ2-7 | - | TRBD2 | TRBV5-1 | TGCGCCACGACATGGAGGGGACTAGCTACGTACGAGCAGTACTTC | CATTWRGLATYEQYF
TRBJ1-2 | - | TRBD1 | TRBV7-9 | TGTGCCAGCAGCTATCAGGGGGGCGGCTACACCTTC | CASSYQGGGYTF
TRBJ1-2 | - | TRBD1 | TRBV7-9 | TGTGCCAGCAGCTACCCGGGACAGAGCTATGGCTACACCTTC | CASSYPGQSYGYTF
TRBJ1-6 | - | - | TRBV13 | TGTGCGACGTCGAGTCCCCGTGGGGGGTTAGGGTCACCCCTCCACTTT | CATSSPRGGLGSPLHF
TRBJ2-7 | - | TRBD1 | TRBV19 | TGTGCCAGTAGTACCTTACAGGGGACCAACTACGAGCAGTACTTC | CASSTLQGTNYEQYF
TRBJ1-6 | few | TRBD1 | TRBV27 | TGTGCCAGCAGCTGGTACAGGGGGAGGGCCTATAATTCACCCCTCCACTTT | CASSWYRGRAYNSPLHF
TRBJ1-1 | - | TRBD1 | TRBV18 | TGTGCCAGCTCACCACCGGGACAGGTTGAGGGTGAAGCTTTCTTT | CASSPPGQVEGEAFF
TRBJ2-1 | - | TRBD2 | TRBV5-1 | TGCGCCAGCAGCCTGTGGGCGGGAGGGCGTTATGAGCAGTTCTTC | CASSLWAGGRYEQFF
TRBJ2-1 | - | TRBD2 | TRBV13 | TGTGCCAGCAGCCCGGGACTAGGAGCCAATGAGCAGTTCTTC | CASSPGLGANEQFF
TRBJ2-1 | - | - | TRBV29-1 | TGCAGCGCGCGGGGAAAGGGCTACAATGAGCAGTTCTTC | CSARGKGYNEQFF